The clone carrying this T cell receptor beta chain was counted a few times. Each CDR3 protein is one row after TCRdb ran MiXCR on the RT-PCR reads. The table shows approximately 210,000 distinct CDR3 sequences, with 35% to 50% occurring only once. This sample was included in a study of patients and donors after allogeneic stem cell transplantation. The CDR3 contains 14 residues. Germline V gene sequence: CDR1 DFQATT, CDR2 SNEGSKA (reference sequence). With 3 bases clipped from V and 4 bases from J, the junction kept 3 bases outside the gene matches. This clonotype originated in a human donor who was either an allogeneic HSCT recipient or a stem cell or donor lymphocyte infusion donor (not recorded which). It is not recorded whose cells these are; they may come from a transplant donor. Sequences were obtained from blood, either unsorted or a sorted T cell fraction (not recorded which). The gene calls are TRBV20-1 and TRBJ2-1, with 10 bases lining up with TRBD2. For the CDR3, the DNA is TGCAGTGCTAGTCCGACTAGCGGGTACAATGAGCAGTTCTTC. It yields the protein CSASPTSGYNEQFF.